This record concerns one TCR beta chain sequence. Antigen unknown. This sample is drawn from a study of post-analysis software for immune sequencing data. The wider study: In terms of disease course, relapsing-remitting, secondary progressive and progressive-relapsing multiple sclerosis were included. Points from the study as a whole: Controls showed significantly higher normalized Chao1 diversity than did multiple sclerosis patients.

Unique molecular identifiers featured in each of the TCR beta cDNA libraries. cDNA molecules numbering 400,000 to 550,000 came from roughly 0.93 to 9.6 million T cells. One entry per CDR3 protein results from TCRdb running MiXCR on the PCR reads. Counted here are 750,000 to 950,000 distinct CDR3 sequences, around 50% occurring once; the ten biggest clones make up 4% to 5.5%. Sequencing input: blood. The sequence came from a girl between 5 and 17 years old with multiple sclerosis.

The CDR3 sequence is CASRDLGQSNQPQHF. The CDR3 DNA is TGTGCCAGCAGGGATTTGGGACAGAGCAATCAGCCCCAGCATTTT. This chain uses TRBV7-2 with TRBJ1-5; TRBD1 matches at 7 bases. The CDR3 is 15 residues long. Germline-derived CDR1 and CDR2 are SGHTA and FQGNSA. Trimming took 6 bases from V and 1 from J; bases not matched to a gene: 6.